This T cell receptor (beta chain) is drawn from a study of blood T cell repertoires in COVID-19. Trimming cost V 1 base and J 7 bases; bases outside gene matches: 9. CDR3 length: 16 amino acids. Germline-derived CDR1 and CDR2 are SEHNR and FQNEAQ (reference sequence). Libraries were prepared by immunoSEQ multiplex PCR; TCRdb keeps only in-frame clonotypes and omits some of them. The data show around 220,000 clones, 90% seen once. Participants, about 18 to 95 years old, spanned around 25 US areas. Someone with COVID-19 had been met by exposed participants within 2 weeks before study entry. The genes are TRBV7-9 and TRBJ1-5; TRBD1 matches 8 bases. Sequenced: PBMCs or T cells enriched from blood (not recorded which). The TCR sequence derives from a young man who had been exposed to COVID-19. The CDR3 reads CASSLGDQGAGQPQHF. Written as DNA, the CDR3 is TGTGCCAGCAGCTTAGGCGATCAGGGGGCGGGCCAGCCCCAGCATTTT.